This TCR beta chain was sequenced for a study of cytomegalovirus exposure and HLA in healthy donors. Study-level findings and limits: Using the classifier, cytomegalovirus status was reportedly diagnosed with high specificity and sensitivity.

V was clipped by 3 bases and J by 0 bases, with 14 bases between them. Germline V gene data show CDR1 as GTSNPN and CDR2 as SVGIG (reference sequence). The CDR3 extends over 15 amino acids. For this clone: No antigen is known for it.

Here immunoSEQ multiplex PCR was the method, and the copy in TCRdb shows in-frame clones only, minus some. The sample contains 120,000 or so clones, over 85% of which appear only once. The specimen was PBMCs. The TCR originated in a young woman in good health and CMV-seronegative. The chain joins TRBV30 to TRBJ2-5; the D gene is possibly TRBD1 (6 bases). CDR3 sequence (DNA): TGTGCCTGGAGCCTACTGACAGGAAACCAAGAGACCCAGTACTTC. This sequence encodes CAWSLLTGNQETQYF.